The 5 T cell receptor beta chains in this list originate from one sample, sequenced in a study of early T cells in non-severe SARS-CoV-2 infection. TCRdb redid the calling of the 5' RACE reads with MiXCR, one entry per CDR3 protein. The sample holds some 48,000 distinct CDR3 sequences; approximately 8.1% are singletons and the top ten take under 6.5%. The specimen was whole blood. These receptors originate from an adult who was a healthcare worker with PCR-confirmed SARS-CoV-2 infection or an uninfected control (not recorded which).

This clonotype was picked up a small number of times. The rearrangement uses TRBV6-2 or TRBV6-3 and TRBJ2-7; D unresolved. CDR3 length: 12 amino acids. Trimming stripped 3 bases from V and 6 bases from J, with 9 bases between. Germline CDR1 is MNHEY and CDR2 is SVGEGT. CDR3: CASSYGQREQYF. CDR3 nucleotide sequence: TGTGCCAGCAGTTATGGGCAGCGCGAGCAGTACTTC.

This clonotype was seen more than once but under ten times. This chain connects TRBV6-2 or TRBV6-3 to TRBJ2-1; TRBD2 matches at 12 bases. Trimming took 4 bases from V and 10 from J; bases not matched to a gene: 2. In germline, CDR1 is MNHEY, CDR2 SVGEGT. CDR3 length: 13 amino acids. Here the CDR3 DNA reads TGTGCCAGCAGTTCGACTAGCGGGGGCGAGCAGTTCTTC. Residues: CASSSTSGGEQFF.

This clonotype has a handful of counts. The chain carries TRBV7-2 and TRBJ2-3; D unclear. The V gene's germline CDR1 is SGHTA and CDR2 FQGNSA. Trimming took off 2 bases at V and 0 bases at J, with 12 bases between the two ends. This CDR3 has 16 amino acids. This CDR3 is CASSLSPMLSTDTQYF. The CDR3 DNA follows: TGTGCCAGCAGCTTAAGCCCTATGCTAAGCACAGATACGCAGTATTTT. The full variable domain, completed using reference TRBV7-2 and TRBJ2-3, is GAGVSQSPSNKVTEKGKDVELRCDPISGHTALYWYRQSLGQGLEFLIYFQGNSAPDKSGLPSDRFSAERTGGSVSTLTIQRTQQEDSAVYLCASSLSPMLSTDTQYFGPGTRLTVL.

This clonotype was detected a few times. This chain connects TRBV11-2 to TRBJ2-7; TRBD1 agrees at 10 bases. The J segment lost 3 bases and the V segment lost 5 bases, leaving 4 bases of the junction unmatched. The CDR3 is 14 amino acids. CDR1 and CDR2 (germline): SGHAT, FQNNGV. The CDR3 protein is CASSLTGGIYEQYF. In DNA form, the CDR3 reads TGTGCCAGCAGCCTGACAGGGGGCATCTACGAGCAGTACTTC.

This clonotype showed up many times. V usage is TRBV6-5 and J usage is TRBJ2-2; TRBD1 agrees at 8 bases. V gave up 5 bases and J gave up 5 bases; unmatched junction bases: 4. The germline CDR1 and CDR2 sequences are MNHEY and SVGAGI. The CDR3 has 14 residues. The CDR3 coding sequence is TGTGCCAGCAGTCCGGACAGGGATACCGGGGAGCTGTTTTTT. It codes for CASSPDRDTGELFF.